This TCR beta chain is from a study of shared clonotypes between healthy human individuals. Between the trimmed V and J ends, which lost 6 bases and 0 bases, there was a span of 18 bases. The V gene's germline CDR1 is MNHEY and CDR2 SMNVEV (reference sequence). The CDR3 is 18 amino acids. Some clones are missing from TCRdb's copy, which holds only in-frame ones; the method was immunoSEQ multiplex PCR. The sample holds over a million clones, approximately 97% seen once. Sequenced input: naive CD4+ T cells sorted from blood. Regarding subset: CD45RA+ positively selected. The TCR originated in a man aged 25 to 45 in good health. The chain has TRBV27 and TRBJ2-6; a weak D match, TRBD2 (6 bases). CDR3 DNA: TGTGCCAGCAGACACCCGCCCGGGGGAAGCTCTGGGGCCAACGTCCTGACTTTC. Its translation is CASRHPPGGSSGANVLTF.